This T cell receptor (beta chain) was profiled in a study of regulatory T cells in long-lasting Graves disease. Study-wide background: Graves' cases, newly diagnosed, had used antithyroid drugs under 3 months. Study observations and caveats: Favoring TRBV28, TRBJ1-2 and TRBJ2-5 was a feature seen in persistent disease. Limited samples may have lowered accuracy.

V dropped 1 base and J dropped 3 bases, with 10 bases sitting between them. CDR1 and CDR2 (germline): LGHDT, YNNKEL (reference sequence). This CDR3 comprises 14 residues. Both iRepertoire HTBI primers and Arm-PCR of CDR3 regions were used to build the TCR beta libraries. MiXCR was run by TCRdb on the multiplex PCR reads, yielding one entry per CDR3 protein. The profile shows about 320,000 distinct CDR3 sequences, approximately 20% of them singletons. Time point of the sample: newly diagnosed GD, antithyroid drugs for less than 3 months. From RNA extracted from PBMCs, the TCR library was made. This clonotype was picked up many times. Its specificity is not known.

Sample: peripheral blood mononuclear cells (PBMCs), taken at new diagnosis, from a patient treated with antithyroid drugs. The rearrangement links TRBV3-1 to TRBJ2-7; D is perhaps TRBD1 (6 bases). The receptor was isolated from a female donor with Graves disease. The CDR3 protein is CASSQVLQGYEQYF. In DNA form, the CDR3 reads TGTGCCAGCAGCCAAGTACTACAGGGCTACGAGCAGTACTTC.